The TCR beta chain described here comes from a study of beta chain features in type 1 diabetes. Details on this clone: What it binds is not known.

Blood was drawn once from each donor into heparinised tubes. The draws averaged roughly 120 mL. The germline V gene has CDR1 MNHEY and CDR2 SMNVEV (reference sequence). The CDR3 consists of 15 residues. V was trimmed by 2 bases and J by 3 bases, leaving 13 bases between them. Whole-study results and caveats: Patients' naive, central memory and Treg TCRB repertoires seemed closer to one another than those of healthy donors.

Every isolated RNA sample was fully reverse transcribed, so sequencing captured expressed TCRB transcripts. Sequenced naive, central memory and regulatory T cell samples produced an average of approximately 3.8 million reads. Using immunoSEQ multiplex PCR, the repertoire was profiled, and TCRdb retains in-frame clones only, with some absent. The data show 200,000 to 300,000 clones, with roughly an eighth seen just once and around 0.026% held by the top ten. J is TRBJ1-1 and V is TRBV27; D call uncertain. Sequencing was performed on naive CD4+ T cells from blood. This clonotype was sampled from a woman aged 40 to 49 in good health. This CDR3 reads CASSLIPWADTEAFF. The CDR3 DNA reads TGTGCCAGCAGTTTAATCCCTTGGGCAGACACTGAAGCTTTCTTT.